This TCR beta chain is from a study of regulatory T cells in long-lasting Graves disease. Time point defined: persistent/refractory GD, antithyroid drugs over 5 years with positive TRAb. Making the TCR library involved RNA that had been extracted from PBMCs. The diagnosis of Graves' disease used American Thyroid Association guidelines. Enrollment of patients was through an endocrinology department in Xi'an, China. Sequencing libraries for TCR beta were prepared with iRepertoire HTBI primers and Arm-PCR of CDR3 regions. A single record per CDR3 protein comes from TCRdb applying MiXCR to the multiplex PCR reads. The data contain approximately 690,000 distinct CDR3 sequences, around 30% of them seen just once; the ten biggest clones take up around 42%. On this clonotype: What it binds is unknown.

Findings and caveats of the study: Fewer public clonotypes were shared by new patients (roughly 970) than by persistent patients (around 2,800). Persistent cases favored TRBV28, TRBJ1-2 and TRBJ2-5.

Germline V lookup: CDR1 SGHTA, CDR2 FQGNSA. This CDR3 region has 17 residues. Trimming cost V 5 bases and J 6 bases, with 25 bases left between them. The chain links TRBV7-2 to TRBJ1-1; a possible D gene is TRBD1 (6 bases). Sequences were derived from peripheral blood mononuclear cells (PBMCs), sampled when the disease was refractory, from a patient treated with antithyroid drugs. The clonotype comes from a female donor with Graves disease. CDR3 sequence: CASSRPDSPLDFAEAFF. CDR3 nucleotides: TGTGCCAGCAGCCGGCCGGACAGCCCCCTGGATTTCGCTGAAGCTTTCTTT.